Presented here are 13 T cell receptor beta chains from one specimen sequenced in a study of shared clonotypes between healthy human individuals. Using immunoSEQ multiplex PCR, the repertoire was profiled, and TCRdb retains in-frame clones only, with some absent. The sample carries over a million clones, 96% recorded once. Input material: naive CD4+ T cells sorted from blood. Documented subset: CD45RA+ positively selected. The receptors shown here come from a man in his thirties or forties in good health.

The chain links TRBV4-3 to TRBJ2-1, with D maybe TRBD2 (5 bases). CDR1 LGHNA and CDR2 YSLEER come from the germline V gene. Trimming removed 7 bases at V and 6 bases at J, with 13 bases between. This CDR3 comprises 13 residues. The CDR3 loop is CASTRGNPNEQFF. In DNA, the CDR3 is TGCGCCAGCACCCGAGGGAACCCCAATGAGCAGTTCTTC.

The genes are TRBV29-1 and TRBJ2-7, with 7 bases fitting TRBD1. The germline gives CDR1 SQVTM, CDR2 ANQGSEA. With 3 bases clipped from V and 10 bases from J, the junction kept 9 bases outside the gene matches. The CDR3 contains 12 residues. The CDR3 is CSVDRDRGKQYF. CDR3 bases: TGCAGCGTTGACCGGGACAGAGGCAAACAGTACTTC.

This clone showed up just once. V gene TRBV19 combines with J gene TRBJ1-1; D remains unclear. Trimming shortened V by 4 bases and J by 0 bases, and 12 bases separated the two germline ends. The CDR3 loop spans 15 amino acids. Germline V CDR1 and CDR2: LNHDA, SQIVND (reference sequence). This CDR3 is CASSTARRMNTEAFF. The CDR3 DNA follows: TGTGCCAGTAGTACAGCGCGGAGGATGAACACTGAAGCTTTCTTT. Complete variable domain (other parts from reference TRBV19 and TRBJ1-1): DGGITQSPKYLFRKEGQNVTLSCEQNLNHDAMYWYRQDPGQGLRLIYYSQIVNDFQKGDIAEGYSVSREKKESFPLTVTSAQKNPTAFYLCASSTARRMNTEAFFGQGTRLTVV.

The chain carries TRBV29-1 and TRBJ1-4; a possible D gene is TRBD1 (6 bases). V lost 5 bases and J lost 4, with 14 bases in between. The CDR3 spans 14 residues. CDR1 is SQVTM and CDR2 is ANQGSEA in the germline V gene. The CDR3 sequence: CSVTSGANNEKLFF. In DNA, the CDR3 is TGCAGCGTTACCTCGGGGGCGAATAATGAAAAACTGTTTTTT.

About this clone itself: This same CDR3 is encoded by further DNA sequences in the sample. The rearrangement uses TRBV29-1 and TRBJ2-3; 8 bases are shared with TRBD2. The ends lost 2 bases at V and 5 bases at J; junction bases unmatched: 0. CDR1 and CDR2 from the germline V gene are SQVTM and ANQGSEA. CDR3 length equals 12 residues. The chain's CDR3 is CSVERGGDTQYF. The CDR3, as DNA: TGCAGCGTTGAACGGGGGGGAGATACGCAGTATTTT.

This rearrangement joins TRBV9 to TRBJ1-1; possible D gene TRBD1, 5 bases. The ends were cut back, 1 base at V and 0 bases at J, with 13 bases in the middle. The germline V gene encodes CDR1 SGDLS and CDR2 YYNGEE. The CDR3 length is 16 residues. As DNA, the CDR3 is TGTGCCAGCAGCGTAAGGCAGGGACCCCTGAACACTGAAGCTTTCTTT. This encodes CASSVRQGPLNTEAFF. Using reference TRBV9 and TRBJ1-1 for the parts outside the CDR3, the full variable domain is DSGVTQTPKHLITATGQRVTLRCSPRSGDLSVYWYQQSLDQGLQFLIQYYNGEERAKGNILERFSAQQFPDLHSELNLSSLELGDSALYFCASSVRQGPLNTEAFFGQGTRLTVV.

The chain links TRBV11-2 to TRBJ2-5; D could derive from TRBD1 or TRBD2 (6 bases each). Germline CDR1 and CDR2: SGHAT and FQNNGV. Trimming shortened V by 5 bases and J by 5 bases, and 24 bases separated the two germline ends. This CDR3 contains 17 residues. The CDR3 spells CASSLTAGQVPQETQYF. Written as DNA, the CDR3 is TGTGCCAGCAGCCTAACCGCGGGACAAGTCCCCCAGGAGACCCAGTACTTC.

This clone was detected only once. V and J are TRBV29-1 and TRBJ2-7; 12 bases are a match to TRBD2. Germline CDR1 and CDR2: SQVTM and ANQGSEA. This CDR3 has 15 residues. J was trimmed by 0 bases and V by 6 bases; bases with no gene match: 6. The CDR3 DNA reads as TGCAGCGTGCGTACTAGCGGGGGGATCTCCTACGAGCAGTACTTC. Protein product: CSVRTSGGISYEQYF.

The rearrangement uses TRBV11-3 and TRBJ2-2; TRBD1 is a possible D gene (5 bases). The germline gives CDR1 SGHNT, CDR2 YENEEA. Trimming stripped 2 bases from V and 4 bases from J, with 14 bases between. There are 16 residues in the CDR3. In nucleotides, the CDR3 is TGTGCCAGCAGCTTAACCCAGGGCATCGGCACCGGGGAGCTGTTTTTT. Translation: CASSLTQGIGTGELFF.

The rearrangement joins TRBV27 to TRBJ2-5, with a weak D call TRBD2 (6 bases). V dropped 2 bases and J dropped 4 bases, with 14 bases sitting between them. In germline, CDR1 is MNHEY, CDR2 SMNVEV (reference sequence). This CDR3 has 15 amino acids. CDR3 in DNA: TGTGCCAGCAGTTTAACCGGGAGTGGGCTAGAGACCCAGTACTTC. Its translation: CASSLTGSGLETQYF.

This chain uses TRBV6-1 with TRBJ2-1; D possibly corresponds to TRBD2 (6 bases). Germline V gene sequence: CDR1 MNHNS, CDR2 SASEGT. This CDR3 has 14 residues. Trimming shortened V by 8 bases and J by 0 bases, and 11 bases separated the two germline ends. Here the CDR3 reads CASSGLRSYNEQFF. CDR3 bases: TGTGCCAGCTCGGGACTCCGCTCCTACAATGAGCAGTTCTTC.

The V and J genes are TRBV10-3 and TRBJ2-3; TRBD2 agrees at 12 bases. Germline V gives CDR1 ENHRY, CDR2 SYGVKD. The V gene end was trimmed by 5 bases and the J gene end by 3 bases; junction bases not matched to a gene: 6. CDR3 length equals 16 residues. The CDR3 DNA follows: TGTGCCATCAGTAAAGGACTAGCGGGGCGGACAGATACGCAGTATTTT. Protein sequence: CAISKGLAGRTDTQYF.

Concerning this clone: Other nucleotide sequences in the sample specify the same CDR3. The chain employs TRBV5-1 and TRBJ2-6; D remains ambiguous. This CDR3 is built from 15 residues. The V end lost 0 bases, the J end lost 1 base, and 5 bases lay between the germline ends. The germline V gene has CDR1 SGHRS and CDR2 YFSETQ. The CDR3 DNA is TGCGCCAGCAGCTTGGGTGCATCTGGGGCCAACGTCCTGACTTTC. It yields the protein CASSLGASGANVLTF.